The 5 T cell receptor beta chains below all came from one sample that was sequenced in a study of T cells after yellow fever vaccination. TCRdb called the 5' RACE reads again in MiXCR, with one record for every CDR3 protein. The top ten hold 25% to 30% of the sample, which has roughly 49,000 distinct CDR3 sequences, about 7.4% seen once. Here the sequenced sample was CD8+ T cells sorted from PBMCs, taken less than 18 days after the first yellow fever vaccination. The receptor source for this set is a young man who received the YFV17D yellow fever vaccine.

This clonotype appeared many times. This chain links TRBV30 with TRBJ1-6, with 8 bases that match TRBD1. The CDR3 is made up of 15 amino acids. Germline V gene sequence: CDR1 GTSNPN, CDR2 SVGIG (reference sequence). V shed 3 bases and J 2 bases; nucleotides not matched to a gene: 3. CDR3 sequence reads: CAWRGDRTYNSPLHF. The CDR3 DNA is TGTGCCTGGAGGGGGGACAGGACCTATAATTCACCCCTCCACTTT.

This clonotype showed up many times. The chain employs TRBV7-2 and TRBJ1-1; D is ambiguous. The CDR3 is 15 residues long. Germline V gene sequence: CDR1 SGHTA, CDR2 FQGNSA. The V gene lost 1 base and the J gene lost 0 bases, with 9 bases spanning the gap. The CDR3 reads CASSLGPVMNTEAFF. CDR3 bases: TGTGCCAGCAGCTTAGGCCCAGTAATGAACACTGAAGCTTTCTTT. Variable domain in full (rest from reference TRBV7-2 and TRBJ1-1): GAGVSQSPSNKVTEKGKDVELRCDPISGHTALYWYRQSLGQGLEFLIYFQGNSAPDKSGLPSDRFSAERTGGSVSTLTIQRTQQEDSAVYLCASSLGPVMNTEAFFGQGTRLTVV.

This clonotype was recorded many times. J is TRBJ1-2 and V is TRBV6-2 or TRBV6-3; a weak D match, TRBD1 (6 bases). The germline V gene has CDR1 MNHEY and CDR2 SVGEGT. Trimming removed 1 base at V and 8 bases at J, with 11 bases between. CDR3 length equals 13 residues. Here the CDR3 reads CASSYWQGQGYTF. The CDR3 DNA sequence: TGTGCCAGCAGTTACTGGCAGGGGCAAGGCTACACCTTC.

This clonotype was found many times. The rearrangement joins TRBV30 to TRBJ2-2; D is possibly TRBD1 or TRBD2 (5 bases each). Germline-derived CDR1 and CDR2 are GTSNPN and SVGIG (reference sequence). The CDR3 has 14 residues. The ends were cut back, 5 bases at V and 5 bases at J, with 15 bases in the middle. The CDR3 sequence is CAWAWGRETGELFF. The CDR3 nucleotides are TGTGCCTGGGCTTGGGGCAGGGAGACCGGGGAGCTGTTTTTT.

This clonotype appeared many times. The V gene is TRBV6-2 or TRBV6-3, the J gene TRBJ1-6, with no clear D. The CDR3 extends over 13 amino acids. The germline V and J ends were trimmed by 0 bases and 9 bases, with 6 bases remaining between them. Germline values: CDR1 MNHEY, CDR2 SVGEGT. Here the CDR3 reads CASSYSNGSPLHF. The CDR3 DNA reads as TGTGCCAGCAGTTACTCGAATGGTTCACCCCTCCACTTT.